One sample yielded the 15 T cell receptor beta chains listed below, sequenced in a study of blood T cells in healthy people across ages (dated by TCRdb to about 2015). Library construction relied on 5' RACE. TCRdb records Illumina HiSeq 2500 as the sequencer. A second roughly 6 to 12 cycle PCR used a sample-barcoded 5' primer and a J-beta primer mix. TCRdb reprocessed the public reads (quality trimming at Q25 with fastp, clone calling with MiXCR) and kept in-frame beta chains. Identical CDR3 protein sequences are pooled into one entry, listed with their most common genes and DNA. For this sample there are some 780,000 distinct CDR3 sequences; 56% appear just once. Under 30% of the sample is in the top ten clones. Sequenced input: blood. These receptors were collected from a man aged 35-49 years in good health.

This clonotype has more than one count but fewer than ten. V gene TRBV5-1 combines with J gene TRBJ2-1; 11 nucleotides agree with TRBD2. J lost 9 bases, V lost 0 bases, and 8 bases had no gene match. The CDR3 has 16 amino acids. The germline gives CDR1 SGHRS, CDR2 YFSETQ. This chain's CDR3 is CASSLAIAGGQREQFF. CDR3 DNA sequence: TGCGCCAGCAGCTTGGCTATAGCGGGGGGGCAACGTGAGCAGTTCTTC.

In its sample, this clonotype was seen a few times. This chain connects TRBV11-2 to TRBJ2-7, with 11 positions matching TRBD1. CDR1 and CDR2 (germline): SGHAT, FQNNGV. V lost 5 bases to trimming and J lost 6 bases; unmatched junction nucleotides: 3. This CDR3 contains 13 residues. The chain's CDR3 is CASSGTGGFEQYF. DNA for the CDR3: TGTGCCAGCAGCGGGACAGGGGGGTTCGAGCAGTACTTC.

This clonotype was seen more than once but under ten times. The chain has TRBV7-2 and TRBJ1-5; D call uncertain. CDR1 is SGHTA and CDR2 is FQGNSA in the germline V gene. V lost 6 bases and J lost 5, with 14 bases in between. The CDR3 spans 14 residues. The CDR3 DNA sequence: TGTGCCAGCAGTACCGACCCCGCCCATCAGCCCCAGCATTTT. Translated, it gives CASSTDPAHQPQHF.

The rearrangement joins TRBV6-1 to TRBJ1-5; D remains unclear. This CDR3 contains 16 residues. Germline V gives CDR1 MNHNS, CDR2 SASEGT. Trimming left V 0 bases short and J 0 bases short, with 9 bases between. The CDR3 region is CASSEARAHSNQPQHF. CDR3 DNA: TGTGCCAGCAGTGAAGCGCGAGCCCATAGCAATCAGCCCCAGCATTTT.

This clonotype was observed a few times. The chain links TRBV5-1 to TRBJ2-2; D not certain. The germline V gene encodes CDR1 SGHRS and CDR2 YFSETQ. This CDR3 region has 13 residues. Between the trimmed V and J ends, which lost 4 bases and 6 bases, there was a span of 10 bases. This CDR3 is CASSTPVPGELFF. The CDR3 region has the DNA TGCGCCAGCAGCACCCCCGTCCCCGGGGAGCTGTTTTTT.

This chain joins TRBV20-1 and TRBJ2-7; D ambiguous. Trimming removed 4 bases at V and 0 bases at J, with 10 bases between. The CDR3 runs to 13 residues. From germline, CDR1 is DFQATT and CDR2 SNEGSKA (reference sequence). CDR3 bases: TGCAGTGCTACTGCGGCGAACTCCTACGAGCAGTACTTC. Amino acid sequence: CSATAANSYEQYF.

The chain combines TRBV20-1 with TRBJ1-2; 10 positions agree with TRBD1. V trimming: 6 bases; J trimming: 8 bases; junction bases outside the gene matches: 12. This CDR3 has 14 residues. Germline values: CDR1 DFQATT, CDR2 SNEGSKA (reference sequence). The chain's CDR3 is CSASDDRGLWGYTF. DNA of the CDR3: TGCAGTGCGAGCGATGACAGGGGGCTGTGGGGCTACACCTTC.

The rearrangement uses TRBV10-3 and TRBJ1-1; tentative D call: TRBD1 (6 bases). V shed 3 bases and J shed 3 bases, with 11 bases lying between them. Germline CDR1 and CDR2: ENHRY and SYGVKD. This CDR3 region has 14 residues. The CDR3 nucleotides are TGTGCCATCAGTGATTTGGGGGGCTACACTGAAGCTTTCTTT. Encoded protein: CAISDLGGYTEAFF.

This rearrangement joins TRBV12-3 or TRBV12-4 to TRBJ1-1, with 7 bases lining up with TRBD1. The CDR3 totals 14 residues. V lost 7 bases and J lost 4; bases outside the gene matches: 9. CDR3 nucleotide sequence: TGTGCCAGCACCTGGCCGACAGGGAGCACTGAAGCTTTCTTT. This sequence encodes CASTWPTGSTEAFF.

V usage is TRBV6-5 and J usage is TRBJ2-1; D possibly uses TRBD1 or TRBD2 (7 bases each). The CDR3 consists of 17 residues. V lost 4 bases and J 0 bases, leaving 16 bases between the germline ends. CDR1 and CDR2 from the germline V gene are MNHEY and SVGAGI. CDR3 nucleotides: TGTGCCAGCAGTTCCCAGGGGGGGCCCTACTCCTACAATGAGCAGTTCTTC. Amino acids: CASSSQGGPYSYNEQFF.

CDR3 DNA: TGTGCCAGCAGCTCTAGCGGTTCTTTCTACGAGCAGTACTTC. Protein: CASSSSGSFYEQYF. The genes are TRBV11-3 and TRBJ2-7, with 7 nucleotides matching TRBD2. The CDR3 totals 14 residues. V lost 4 bases to trimming and J lost 3 bases; unmatched junction nucleotides: 6. Per the germline V gene, CDR1 is SGHNT and CDR2 is YENEEA.

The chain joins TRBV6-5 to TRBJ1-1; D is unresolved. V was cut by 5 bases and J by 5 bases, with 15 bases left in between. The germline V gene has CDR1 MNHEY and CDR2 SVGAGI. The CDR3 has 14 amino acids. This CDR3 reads CASSPRNVGTEAFF. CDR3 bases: TGTGCCAGCAGTCCACGAAACGTTGGGACTGAAGCTTTCTTT.

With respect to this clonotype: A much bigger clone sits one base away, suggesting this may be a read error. CDR3 protein: CASSFYWGGSYNEQFF. The DNA for the CDR3 is TGTGCCAGCAGCTTTTACTGGGGGGGCTCCTACAATGAGCAGTTCTTC. The rearrangement uses TRBV11-1 and TRBJ2-1; 7 bases are shared with TRBD2. The CDR3 totals 16 residues. CDR1 and CDR2 (germline): SGHAT, FQDESV (reference sequence). The junction had 5 bases not matched to a gene; V was cut back by 3 bases and J by 0 bases.

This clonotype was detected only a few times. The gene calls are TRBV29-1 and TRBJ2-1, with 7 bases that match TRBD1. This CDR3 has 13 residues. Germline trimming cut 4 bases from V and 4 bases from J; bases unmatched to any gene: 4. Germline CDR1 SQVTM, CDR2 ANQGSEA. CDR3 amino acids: CSVAGTVYNEQFF. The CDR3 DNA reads TGCAGCGTTGCCGGGACAGTATACAATGAGCAGTTCTTC.

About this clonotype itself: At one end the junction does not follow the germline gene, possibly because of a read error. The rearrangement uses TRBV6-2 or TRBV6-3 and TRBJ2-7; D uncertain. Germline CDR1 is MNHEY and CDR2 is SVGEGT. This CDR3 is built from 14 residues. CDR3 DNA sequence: TGTGCCAGCAGCTACTCCCTGGACTCCTACGAGCAGTACTTC. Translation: CASSYSLDSYEQYF.